The 25 T cell receptor beta chains reported below all come from one sample, sequenced in a study of CD8 T cells in Susac syndrome. RNA was extracted with the RNeasy kit, and a quantity of roughly 0.5 to 1 ug was reverse transcribed using random hexamers. One entry per CDR3 protein, called by TCRdb with MiXCR from the immunoSEQ multiplex PCR reads. The table records 130,000 or so distinct CDR3 sequences, 65% to 90% of them present only once. Specimen: CD8+ T cells from PBMCs. The source of these receptors is a human donor with multiple sclerosis.

This chain uses TRBV19 with TRBJ1-1, with D uncertain. The germline V gene encodes CDR1 LNHDA and CDR2 SQIVND (reference sequence). This CDR3 is 11 amino acids long. The V and J ends lost 5 bases and 3 bases respectively, with 4 bases between them. CDR3 sequence (DNA): TGTGCCAGTAGTTTCGACACTGAAGCTTTCTTT. Translated, it gives CASSFDTEAFF.

The chain carries TRBV6-2 or TRBV6-3 and TRBJ2-5, with TRBD2 matching over 7 bases. The CDR3 has 14 residues. Unmatched junction bases numbered 8, after V lost 5 bases and J lost 5 bases. Germline V gives CDR1 MNHEY, CDR2 SVGEGT. CDR3 coding DNA: TGTGCCAGCAGTCCGGGACTAAAGATGGAGACCCAGTACTTC. This gives the protein CASSPGLKMETQYF.

This clonotype was detected only once. This chain links TRBV25-1 with TRBJ2-2, with D unresolved. CDR1 and CDR2 (germline): MGHDK, SYGVNS. V lost 6 bases and J lost 4, with 3 bases in between. CDR3 length: 11 amino acids. The CDR3 nucleotides are TGTGCCAGCAGGGTCACCGGGGAGCTGTTTTTT. Its protein is CASRVTGELFF.

This clonotype was recorded only once. The chain links TRBV28 to TRBJ1-5, with D tentatively TRBD1 (5 bases). Trimming removed 5 bases from V and 4 bases from J, with 21 bases in between. The CDR3 sequence is 17 residues long. CDR1 is MDHEN, CDR2 SYDVKM, per germline. The CDR3 spells CASSRRSRRGKNQPQHF. In DNA, the CDR3 is TGTGCCAGCAGTCGCCGGTCTCGAAGGGGCAAAAATCAGCCCCAGCATTTT.

The rearrangement links TRBV5-4 to TRBJ2-7; 8 bases align to TRBD2. The CDR3 extends over 14 amino acids. The J segment lost 4 bases and the V segment lost 2 bases, leaving 5 bases of the junction unmatched. Germline assignment: CDR1 SGHNT and CDR2 YYREEE (reference sequence). The DNA of the CDR3 is TGTGCCAGCAGCTTCGGTAGCGGGGATTACGAGCAGTACTTC. Translation: CASSFGSGDYEQYF.

This clonotype was observed once. CDR3 sequence: CASSALAEETQYF. The CDR3 nucleotides are TGTGCCAGCAGTGCACTAGCAGAGGAGACCCAGTACTTC. The rearrangement links TRBV28 to TRBJ2-5; perhaps TRBD2 as D (6 bases). V lost 5 bases to trimming and J lost 5 bases, with 12 bases between them. The CDR3 consists of 13 residues. Per the germline V gene, CDR1 is MDHEN and CDR2 is SYDVKM.

CDR3 nucleotides: TGCGCCAGCAGCCAATGGACAGGGAATAACTATGGCTACACCTTC. Amino acids: CASSQWTGNNYGYTF. The chain couples TRBV4-1 to TRBJ1-2, with 8 bases identical to TRBD1. The J segment lost 1 base and the V segment lost 2 bases, leaving 3 bases of the junction unmatched. In germline, CDR1 is MGHRA, CDR2 YSYEKL. The CDR3 has 15 residues.

Written as DNA, the CDR3 is TGTGCCAGCACCCTAAGGGGGGACCCCTACGAGCAGTACTTC. It specifies CASTLRGDPYEQYF. The J gene is TRBJ2-7, the V gene TRBV13, with D possibly being TRBD1 or TRBD2 (6 bases each). Deletions cut 7 bases from V and 2 bases from J, with 15 bases between. The V gene's germline CDR1 is PRHDT and CDR2 FYEKMQ (reference sequence). The CDR3 contains 14 residues.

J is TRBJ2-1 and V is TRBV29-1; a possible D gene is TRBD2 (6 bases). V was cut by 5 bases and J by 2 bases, with 13 bases left in between. Germline CDR1 SQVTM, CDR2 ANQGSEA. The CDR3 has 14 residues. CDR3 in DNA: TGCAGCGTTTCAGGAGCGGGCCCCTACAATGAGCAGTTCTTC. This codes for CSVSGAGPYNEQFF.

The J gene is TRBJ1-5, the V gene TRBV19, with D perhaps matching TRBD1 (5 bases). Per the germline V gene, CDR1 is LNHDA and CDR2 is SQIVND (reference sequence). The ends were cut back, 5 bases at V and 6 bases at J, with 11 bases in the middle. This CDR3 spans 13 amino acids. CDR3 amino acids: CASSPTGSQPQHF. The CDR3 DNA reads TGTGCCAGTAGTCCAACAGGTTCTCAGCCCCAGCATTTT. The entire variable domain, with the rest obtained from reference TRBV19 and TRBJ1-5, is as follows: DGGITQSPKYLFRKEGQNVTLSCEQNLNHDAMYWYRQDPGQGLRLIYYSQIVNDFQKGDIAEGYSVSREKKESFPLTVTSAQKNPTAFYLCASSPTGSQPQHFGDGTRLSIL.

This sequence joins TRBV5-5 and TRBJ2-2; D possibly uses TRBD1 or TRBD2 (5 bases each). Per the germline V gene, CDR1 is SGHKS and CDR2 is YYEKEE (reference sequence). CDR3 length equals 15 residues. Trimming removed 0 bases at V and 3 bases at J, with 9 bases between. Written as DNA, the CDR3 is TGTGCCAGCAGCTTGGTGATGGGGGACACCGGGGAGCTGTTTTTT. This translates into CASSLVMGDTGELFF.

This chain uses TRBV27 with TRBJ1-1; D possibly corresponds to TRBD1 (6 bases). The germline V gene has CDR1 MNHEY and CDR2 SMNVEV (reference sequence). The CDR3 is 13 amino acids. V was trimmed by 2 bases and J by 7 bases, leaving 11 bases between them. CDR3 sequence (DNA): TGTGCCAGCAGTTTACTACTGGACAGTGAAGCTTTCTTT. This gives the protein CASSLLLDSEAFF.

The V call is TRBV6-2 or TRBV6-3, the J call TRBJ1-2; possible D gene TRBD1, 5 bases. The CDR3 length is 15 residues. Per germline, CDR1 MNHEY and CDR2 SVGEGT. V lost 5 bases to trimming and J lost 3 bases, with 16 bases between them. The CDR3 is CASSGPTEADYGYTF. DNA for the CDR3: TGTGCCAGCAGTGGACCGACAGAAGCCGACTATGGCTACACCTTC.

The chain combines TRBV4-1 with TRBJ2-1, with D tentatively TRBD2 (5 bases). The CDR3 covers 17 residues. V was shortened by 1 base and J by 1 base, with 14 bases between the two germline ends. Germline CDR1 is MGHRA and CDR2 is YSYEKL. The chain's CDR3 is CASSQAPTISSYNEQFF. The CDR3 DNA reads TGCGCCAGCAGCCAAGCTCCGACTATATCGTCCTACAATGAGCAGTTCTTC.

The chain is built from TRBV4-1 and TRBJ2-5; D gene unclear. Trimming pared 4 bases from V and 0 bases from J, leaving 12 bases between. The CDR3 is 15 amino acids. The germline CDR1 and CDR2 sequences are MGHRA and YSYEKL. CDR3 DNA sequence: TGCGCCAGCAGCCCTCGGTCGAGGTACCAAGAGACCCAGTACTTC. This gives the protein CASSPRSRYQETQYF.

Details on this clonotype: Sequence at one end of the junction differs from germline and may be a read error. The chain is built from TRBV7-9 and TRBJ1-5; no clear D gene. Germline lookup yields CDR1 SEHNR and CDR2 FQNEAQ (reference sequence). The CDR3 is 12 amino acids. The CDR3 sequence: CASSVAARPQHF. The CDR3 region has the DNA TGTGCCAGCAGCGTAGCAGCTCGGCCCCAGCATTTT.

The gene calls are TRBV27 and TRBJ2-1, with D perhaps matching TRBD2 (6 bases). V was shortened by 5 bases and J by 5 bases, with 22 bases between the two germline ends. This CDR3 has 17 residues. Germline CDR1 is MNHEY and CDR2 is SMNVEV (reference sequence). The CDR3 protein is CASSTASGSGANNEQFF. The CDR3 nucleotides read TGTGCCAGCAGTACCGCGTCTGGTAGCGGAGCTAACAATGAGCAGTTCTTC.

The V and J genes are TRBV5-5 and TRBJ1-1, with 7 bases that match TRBD1. Trimming took 5 bases from V and 5 from J; bases not matched to a gene: 12. Germline V CDR1 and CDR2: SGHKS, YYEKEE (reference sequence). The CDR3 is 15 amino acids. The CDR3 DNA follows: TGTGCCAGCAGTTCCTCAAGGGGGCTGGGAACTGAAGCTTTCTTT. Protein product: CASSSSRGLGTEAFF.

V is TRBV27 and J is TRBJ1-1, with a weak D call TRBD1 (6 bases). V dropped 6 bases and J dropped 1 base, with 15 bases sitting between them. Germline CDR1 reads MNHEY; CDR2 reads SMNVEV (reference sequence). The CDR3 length is 15 residues. The CDR3 region has the DNA TGTGCCAGCAGCTTTTTGATGGGGGCGAACACTGAAGCTTTCTTT. Translating it yields CASSFLMGANTEAFF.

This chain joins TRBV11-2 and TRBJ1-5; TRBD1 matches 7 bases. Germline trimming cut 4 bases from V and 9 bases from J; bases unmatched to any gene: 3. The CDR3 sequence is 12 residues long. Per the germline V gene, CDR1 is SGHAT and CDR2 is FQNNGV. In nucleotides, the CDR3 is TGTGCCAGCAGCTCTCAGGGGGGGCCCCAGCATTTT. It translates to CASSSQGGPQHF.

This clonotype was seen only once. This chain connects TRBV27 to TRBJ2-7, with D tentatively TRBD1 or TRBD2 (5 bases each). From germline, CDR1 is MNHEY and CDR2 SMNVEV (reference sequence). V was trimmed by 5 bases and J by 2 bases, leaving 13 bases between them. The CDR3 has 14 amino acids. The DNA for the CDR3 is TGTGCCAGCAGTGTGAGGGGAGACGCCTACGAGCAGTACTTC. It translates to CASSVRGDAYEQYF.

The chain joins TRBV12-3 or TRBV12-4 to TRBJ1-5; D not certain. The CDR3 runs to 16 residues. The ends were cut back, 1 base at V and 0 bases at J, with 10 bases in the middle. This CDR3 is CASSLDNRYSNQPQHF. The CDR3 nucleotides are TGTGCCAGCAGTTTAGATAACCGTTATAGCAATCAGCCCCAGCATTTT.

This sequence joins TRBV9 and TRBJ1-1, with 7 bases that match TRBD1. The length of the CDR3 is 14 residues. From germline, CDR1 is SGDLS and CDR2 YYNGEE. Trimming at V came to 0 bases and at J to 6 bases, leaving 5 bases not matched to a gene. The CDR3 here is CASSVGQGGSEAFF. As DNA, the CDR3 is TGTGCCAGCAGCGTAGGACAGGGAGGTTCTGAAGCTTTCTTT. Complete variable domain (other parts from reference TRBV9 and TRBJ1-1): DSGVTQTPKHLITATGQRVTLRCSPRSGDLSVYWYQQSLDQGLQFLIQYYNGEERAKGNILERFSAQQFPDLHSELNLSSLELGDSALYFCASSVGQGGSEAFFGQGTRLTVV.

The genes are TRBV13 and TRBJ2-1; 7 positions match TRBD1. The CDR3 runs 13 residues. Germline values: CDR1 PRHDT, CDR2 FYEKMQ (reference sequence). The V and J ends lost 5 bases and 14 bases, in that order; junction bases with no gene match: 12. The CDR3 region is CASSTKTGVKEFF. CDR3 in DNA: TGTGCCAGCAGCACCAAAACAGGGGTTAAAGAGTTCTTC.

V is TRBV3-1 and J is TRBJ1-1; D might be TRBD1 (5 bases). The germline V gene has CDR1 LGHDT and CDR2 YNNKEL (reference sequence). CDR3 length: 14 amino acids. V gave up 10 bases and J gave up 3 bases, with 18 bases separating them. The CDR3 here is CATGRGIGDTEAFF. The CDR3 nucleotides read TGTGCCACCGGGAGGGGCATCGGCGACACTGAAGCTTTCTTT.